Listed here is a single TCR beta chain. In germline, CDR1 is SGHTA, CDR2 FQGTGA. This CDR3 is built from 16 residues. Trimming removed 6 bases from V and 2 bases from J, with 16 bases in between. The data derive from a study of blood T cell repertoires in COVID-19. Resolution of symptoms, clearance, or two negative PCRs was present in recovered Cohort 3 donors. The protocol was immunoSEQ multiplex PCR, while the TCRdb copy is restricted to in-frame clones and leaves out a portion. The data contain around 330,000 clones, around 89% of them singletons. The chain uses TRBV7-3 and TRBJ2-2, with D possibly being TRBD1 (6 bases). Sequencing was done on a sample of PBMCs or T cells enriched from blood (not recorded which). The TCR comes from a woman in her thirties or forties who had recovered from COVID-19. This CDR3 is CASSSQGSRNTGELFF. CDR3 sequence (DNA): TGTGCCAGCAGTTCACAGGGTTCTCGTAACACCGGGGAGCTGTTTTTT.